The rows below give T cell receptor beta chains drawn from one sample of a study of blood T cells in healthy people across ages. TCRdb recomputed calls from the 5' RACE reads with MiXCR, one row per CDR3 protein. The sample has about 930,000 distinct CDR3 sequences; 25% to 35% are singletons. This sample was shared with a second study, whose subject was T cells of mothers and their children.

The sequenced material came from blood. These receptors were collected from a woman in her thirties or forties in good health. Each CDR3 is given with its conserved first and last residue. Fields, in order: D gene, J gene, V gene, clone size, CDR3 protein, CDR3 DNA. A D gene is named only where the DNA matches it firmly. A row's size may be missing; if present it is once, few, many or a size class.

>.|TRBJ1-1|TRBV20-1|few
CSARPLPTANTEAFF
TGCAGTGCTAGGCCCCTCCCGACAGCGAACACTGAAGCTTTCTTT
>.|TRBJ1-6|TRBV5-6|many
CASSLDWFQDSPLHF
TGTGCCAGCAGCTTGGATTGGTTCCAGGACTCACCCCTCCACTTT
>TRBD1|TRBJ1-5|TRBV7-2|few
CASSPKGQGRIRPQHF
TGTGCCAGCAGCCCCAAGGGACAGGGGCGCATTCGGCCCCAGCATTTT
>.|TRBJ1-1|TRBV5-1|few
CASSLYAGRNTEAFF
TGCGCCAGCAGCTTGTATGCGGGCAGAAACACTGAAGCTTTCTTT
>TRBD2|TRBJ2-1|TRBV5-6|.
CASNIGGGDNEQFF
TGTGCCAGCAACATAGGCGGGGGAGACAATGAGCAGTTCTTC
>TRBD1|TRBJ2-1|TRBV28|many
CASSLPPGQGANEQFF
TGTGCCAGCAGTTTACCCCCGGGACAGGGAGCGAATGAGCAGTTCTTC
>TRBD2|TRBJ2-5|TRBV7-6|.
CASSLASAGGGQETQYF
TGTGCCAGCAGCTTAGCGTCAGCGGGGGGAGGCCAAGAGACCCAGTACTTC
>.|TRBJ1-1|TRBV5-1|.
CASSLAGGEDEAFF
TGCGCCAGCAGCTTGGCCGGGGGCGAGGATGAAGCTTTCTTT
>TRBD1|TRBJ1-6|TRBV7-9|.
CASSLEQGKNSPLHF
TGTGCCAGCAGCTTGGAACAGGGGAAAAATTCACCCCTCCACTTT
>TRBD1|TRBJ1-2|TRBV6-6|.
CAGNPGGGYGYTF
TGTGCCGGGAACCCAGGGGGAGGCTATGGCTACACCTTC
>.|TRBJ1-1|TRBV4-3|few
CASSQDVGEGTEAFF
TGCGCCAGCAGCCAAGACGTGGGAGAGGGCACTGAAGCTTTCTTT
>.|TRBJ1-2|TRBV7-2|.
CASSSNINYGYTF
TGTGCCAGCAGCTCAAATATCAACTATGGCTACACCTTC
>.|TRBJ2-7|TRBV9|many
CASSVGRGGTYEQYF
TGTGCCAGCAGCGTAGGGAGGGGGGGAACCTACGAGCAGTACTTC
>TRBD2|TRBJ2-1|TRBV11-2|few
CASSWTSGGDNEQFF
TGTGCCAGCAGCTGGACTAGCGGGGGAGACAATGAGCAGTTCTTC
>.|TRBJ2-7|TRBV27|.
CASSVRLPYEQYF
TGTGCCAGCAGCGTTCGTCTACCCTACGAGCAGTACTTC
>.|TRBJ2-3|TRBV30|.
CAWRVTTDTQYF
TGTGCCTGGAGGGTCACTACAGATACGCAGTATTTT
>TRBD1|TRBJ2-5|TRBV12-3/TRBV12-4|.
CASSLAPWTGGGETQYF
TGTGCCAGCAGCTTAGCGCCTTGGACAGGGGGCGGTGAGACCCAGTACTTC
>.|TRBJ1-2|TRBV29-1|many
CSVEDRGSFNYGYTF
TGCAGCGTTGAAGACCGGGGCAGTTTTAACTATGGCTACACCTTC
>.|TRBJ2-7|TRBV18|few
CASSPLDVYEQYF
TGTGCCAGCTCACCTCTAGACGTCTACGAGCAGTACTTC
>.|TRBJ1-5|TRBV12-3/TRBV12-4|many
CASSIRGVGQHF
TGTGCCAGCAGTATACGGGGTGTAGGTCAGCATTTT
>TRBD1|TRBJ1-2|TRBV4-1|few
CASSPATGTVYGYTF
TGCGCCAGCAGCCCGGCCACCGGGACAGTCTATGGCTACACCTTC
>TRBD2|TRBJ2-5|TRBV20-1|.
CSARAERGDSETQYF
TGCAGTGCTAGAGCGGAGCGGGGGGACAGCGAGACCCAGTACTTC
>.|TRBJ2-7|TRBV27|many
CASSQDMVEQYF
TGTGCCAGCAGCCAGGACATGGTCGAGCAGTACTTC
>TRBD1|TRBJ1-2|TRBV2|.
CARRQGASYGYTF
TGTGCCAGAAGACAGGGGGCTTCCTATGGCTACACCTTC
>TRBD1|TRBJ2-5|TRBV20-1|few
CSARGTGVTGTQYF
TGCAGTGCTAGGGGAACAGGGGTAACTGGGACCCAGTACTTC
>.|TRBJ2-2|TRBV5-1|few
CASSSSGSTGVGSGELFF
TGCGCCAGCAGCTCGTCTGGGTCGACGGGGGTAGGATCCGGGGAGCTGTTTTTT
>TRBD2|TRBJ2-3|TRBV14|few
CASSQIFGGGSTDTQYF
TGTGCCAGCAGCCAAATTTTCGGCGGGGGGAGCACAGATACGCAGTATTTT
>TRBD1|TRBJ1-2|TRBV28|few
CASNPGQGGYTF
TGTGCCAGCAATCCGGGACAGGGTGGCTACACCTTC
>TRBD1|TRBJ2-5|TRBV11-2|.
CASSSRTGAQETQYF
TGTGCCAGCAGCTCCCGGACAGGGGCCCAAGAGACCCAGTACTTC
>.|TRBJ1-1|TRBV7-9|.
CASSLRGQGPTGGTEAFF
TGTGCCAGCAGCTTACGGGGGCAGGGGCCAACCGGGGGCACTGAAGCTTTCTTT
>.|TRBJ1-2|TRBV5-1|few
CASGLGSVQVYGYTF
TGCGCCAGCGGCTTGGGCTCCGTCCAGGTCTATGGCTACACCTTC
>TRBD1|TRBJ1-2|TRBV6-1|.
CASSRDRGYDYGYTF
TGTGCCAGCAGTCGAGACAGGGGGTATGACTATGGCTACACCTTC
>.|TRBJ2-1|TRBV20-1|.
CSAQDDNSYNEQFF
TGCAGTGCGCAGGACGACAACTCCTACAATGAGCAGTTCTTC
>TRBD2|TRBJ2-6|TRBV3-1|many
CASSQLAGGSSSGANVLTF
TGTGCCAGCAGCCAACTAGCGGGGGGTTCCAGCTCTGGGGCCAACGTCCTGACTTTC
>TRBD2|TRBJ2-7|TRBV2|few
CASSGLAGARGEQYF
TGTGCCAGCAGCGGACTAGCGGGGGCGAGGGGCGAGCAGTACTTC
>TRBD1|TRBJ1-2|TRBV20-1|.
CSASRAGGIGNYGCTF
TGCAGTGCTAGCCGGGCAGGGGGCATAGGAAACTATGGCTGCACCTTC
>TRBD2|TRBJ2-5|TRBV28|few
CASAKPSGGAWETQYF
TGTGCCAGCGCGAAGCCTAGCGGGGGGGCTTGGGAGACCCAGTACTTC
>.|TRBJ2-3|TRBV9|few
CASSTSTSHTDTQYF
TGTGCCAGCAGCACCAGCACAAGTCACACAGATACGCAGTATTTT
>.|TRBJ1-1|TRBV12-3/TRBV12-4|once
CASSGRRNTEAFF
TGTGCCAGCAGCGGACGGAGGAACACTGAAGCTTTCTTT
>.|TRBJ2-7|TRBV5-1|.
CASSVAGSAYEQYF
TGCGCCAGCAGCGTTGCAGGGTCCGCCTACGAGCAGTACTTC
>.|TRBJ1-2|TRBV12-3/TRBV12-4|.
CASSLSGAAYGYTF
TGTGCCAGCAGTTTATCCGGGGCAGCCTATGGCTACACCTTC
>.|TRBJ2-7|TRBV20-1|many
CSARDRSARSHSYEQYF
TGCAGTGCTAGAGATCGGTCAGCGAGGTCACATTCCTACGAGCAGTACTTC
>TRBD1|TRBJ2-7|TRBV7-9|few
CASSQSTGNEQYF
TGTGCCAGCAGCCAATCGACAGGGAACGAGCAGTACTTC
>.|TRBJ2-7|TRBV20-1|.
CSATGHSSYGQYF
TGCAGCGCTACAGGGCATTCCTCCTACGGGCAGTACTTC
>.|TRBJ1-1|TRBV7-8|.
CASSLVGGHEAFF
TGTGCCAGCAGCTTAGTAGGGGGACATGAAGCTTTCTTT
>TRBD1|TRBJ1-2|TRBV20-1|few
CSATRPGQSYGYTF
TGCAGTGCTACTCGACCGGGACAGTCATATGGCTACACCTTC